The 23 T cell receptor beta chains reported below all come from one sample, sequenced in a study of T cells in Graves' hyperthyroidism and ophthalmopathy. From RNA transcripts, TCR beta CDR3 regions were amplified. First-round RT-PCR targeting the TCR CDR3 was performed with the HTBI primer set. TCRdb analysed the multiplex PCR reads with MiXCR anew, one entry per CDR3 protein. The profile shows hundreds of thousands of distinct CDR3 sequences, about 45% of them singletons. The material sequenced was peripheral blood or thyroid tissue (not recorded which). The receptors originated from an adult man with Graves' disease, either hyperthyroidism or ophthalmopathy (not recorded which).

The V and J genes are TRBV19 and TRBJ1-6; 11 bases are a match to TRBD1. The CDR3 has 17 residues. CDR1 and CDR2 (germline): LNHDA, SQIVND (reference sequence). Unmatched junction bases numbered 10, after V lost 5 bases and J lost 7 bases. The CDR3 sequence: CASSALGTGGRNSPLHF. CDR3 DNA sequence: TGTGCCAGTAGTGCGCTAGGGACAGGGGGGAGGAATTCACCCCTCCACTTT.

The CDR3 DNA follows: TGTGCCAGCATCCCCGGGGGGACGGGAGGAAACACCATATATTTT. It encodes CASIPGGTGGNTIYF. The chain employs TRBV2 and TRBJ1-3; maybe TRBD1 (5 bases). Germline V gene sequence: CDR1 SNHLY, CDR2 FYNNEI. This CDR3 is 15 amino acids long. Trimming shortened V by 7 bases and J by 4 bases, and 17 bases separated the two germline ends. Complete variable domain (other parts from reference TRBV2 and TRBJ1-3): EPEVTQTPSHQVTQMGQEVILRCVPISNHLYFYWYRQILGQKVEFLVSFYNNEISEKSEIFDDQFSVERPDGSNFTLKIRSTKLEDSAMYFCASIPGGTGGNTIYFGEGSWLTVV.

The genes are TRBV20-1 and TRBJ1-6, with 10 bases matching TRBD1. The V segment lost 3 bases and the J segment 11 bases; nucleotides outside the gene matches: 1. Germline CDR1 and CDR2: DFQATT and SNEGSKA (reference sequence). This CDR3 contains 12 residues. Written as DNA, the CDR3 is TGCAGTGCTAGTGGACAGGGGGCACCCCTCCACTTT. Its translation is CSASGQGAPLHF.

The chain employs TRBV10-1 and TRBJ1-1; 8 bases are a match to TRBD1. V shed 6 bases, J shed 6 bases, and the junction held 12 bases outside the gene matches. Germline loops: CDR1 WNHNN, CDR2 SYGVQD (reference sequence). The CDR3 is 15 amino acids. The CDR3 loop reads CASSRLTGTGSEAFF. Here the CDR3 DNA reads TGCGCCAGCAGCCGATTAACCGGGACAGGTTCTGAAGCTTTCTTT.

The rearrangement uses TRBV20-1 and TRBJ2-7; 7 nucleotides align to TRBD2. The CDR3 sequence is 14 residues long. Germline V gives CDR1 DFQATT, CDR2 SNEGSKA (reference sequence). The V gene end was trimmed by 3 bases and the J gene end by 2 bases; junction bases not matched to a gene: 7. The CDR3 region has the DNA TGCAGTGCTAGTCTCACTAGCGCGACCTACGAGCAGTACTTC. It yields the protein CSASLTSATYEQYF.

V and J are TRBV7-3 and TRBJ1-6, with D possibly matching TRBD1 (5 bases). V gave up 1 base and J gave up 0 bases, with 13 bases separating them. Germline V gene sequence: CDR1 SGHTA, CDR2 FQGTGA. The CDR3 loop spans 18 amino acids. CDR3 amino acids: CASSLNGAVSSYNSPLHF. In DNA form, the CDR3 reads TGTGCCAGCAGCTTAAATGGGGCGGTAAGCTCCTATAATTCACCCCTCCACTTT.

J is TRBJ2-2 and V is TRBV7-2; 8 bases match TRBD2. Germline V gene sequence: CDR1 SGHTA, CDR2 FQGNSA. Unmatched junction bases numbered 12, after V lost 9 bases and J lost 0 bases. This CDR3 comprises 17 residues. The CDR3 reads CASSTPGLATNTGELFF. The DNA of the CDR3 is TGTGCCAGTAGTACCCCAGGACTAGCTACGAACACCGGGGAGCTGTTTTTT.

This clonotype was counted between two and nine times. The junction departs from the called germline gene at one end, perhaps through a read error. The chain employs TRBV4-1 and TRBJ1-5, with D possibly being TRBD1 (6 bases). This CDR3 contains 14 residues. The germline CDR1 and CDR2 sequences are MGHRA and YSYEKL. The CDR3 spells CASSWGGANQPQHF. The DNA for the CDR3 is TGTGCCAGCAGTTGGGGGGGCGCGAATCAGCCCCAGCATTTT.

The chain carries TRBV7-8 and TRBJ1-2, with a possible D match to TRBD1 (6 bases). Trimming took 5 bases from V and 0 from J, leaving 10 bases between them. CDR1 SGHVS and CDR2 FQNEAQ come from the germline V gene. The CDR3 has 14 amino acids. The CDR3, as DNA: TGTGCCAGCAGCATGAGGACAGCTAACTATGGCTACACCTTC. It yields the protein CASSMRTANYGYTF.

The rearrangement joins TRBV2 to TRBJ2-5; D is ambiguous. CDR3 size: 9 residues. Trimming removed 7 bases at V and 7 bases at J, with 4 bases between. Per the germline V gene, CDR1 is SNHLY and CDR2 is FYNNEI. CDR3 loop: CASKGTQYF. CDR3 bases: TGTGCCAGCAAGGGGACCCAGTACTTC.

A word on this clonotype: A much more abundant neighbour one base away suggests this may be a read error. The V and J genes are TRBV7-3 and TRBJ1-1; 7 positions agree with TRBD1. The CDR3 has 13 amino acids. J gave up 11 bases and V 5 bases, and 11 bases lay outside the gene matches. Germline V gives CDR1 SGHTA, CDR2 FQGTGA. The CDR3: CASSINDRDKAFF. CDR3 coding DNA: TGTGCCAGCAGCATCAATGACAGGGATAAGGCTTTCTTT.

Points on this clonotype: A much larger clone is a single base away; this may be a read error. CDR3 protein: CASSHRGYKQYF. In nucleotides, the CDR3 is TGTGCCAGCAGCCATAGGGGGTACAAGCAGTACTTC. This chain links TRBV14 with TRBJ2-7; a possible D gene is TRBD1 (6 bases). This CDR3 is built from 12 residues. Germline CDR1 SGHDN, CDR2 FVKESK. The V gene lost 3 bases and the J gene lost 8 bases, with 11 bases spanning the gap.

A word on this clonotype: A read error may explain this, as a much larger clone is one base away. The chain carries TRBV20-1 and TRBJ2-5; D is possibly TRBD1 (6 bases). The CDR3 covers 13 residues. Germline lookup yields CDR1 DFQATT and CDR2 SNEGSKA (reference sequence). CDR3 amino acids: CSAAGANHETQYF. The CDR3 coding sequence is TGCAGTGCGGCAGGGGCGAACCACGAGACCCAGTACTTC.

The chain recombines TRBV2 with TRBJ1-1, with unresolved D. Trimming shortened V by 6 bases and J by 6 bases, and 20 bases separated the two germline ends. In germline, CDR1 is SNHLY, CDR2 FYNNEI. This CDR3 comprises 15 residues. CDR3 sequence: CASSQERVSVAEAFF. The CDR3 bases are TGTGCCAGCAGCCAAGAAAGGGTGTCAGTGGCTGAAGCTTTCTTT.

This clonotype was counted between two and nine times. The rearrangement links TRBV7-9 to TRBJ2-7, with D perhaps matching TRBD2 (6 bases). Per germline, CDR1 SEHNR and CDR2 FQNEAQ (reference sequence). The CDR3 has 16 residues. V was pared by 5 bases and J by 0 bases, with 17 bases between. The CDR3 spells CASSPGGSGFSYEQYF. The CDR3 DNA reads TGTGCCAGCAGCCCCGGAGGGAGCGGGTTCTCCTACGAGCAGTACTTC.

This CDR3 reads CATSWIGRVIGYTF. The CDR3 bases are TGTGCCACCAGTTGGATCGGCAGGGTAATTGGCTACACCTTC. This chain uses TRBV24-1 with TRBJ1-2, with D tentatively TRBD1 (5 bases). V shed 6 bases and J shed 7 bases, with 17 bases lying between them. The CDR3 runs 14 residues. Germline V gene sequence: CDR1 KGHDR, CDR2 SFDVKD.

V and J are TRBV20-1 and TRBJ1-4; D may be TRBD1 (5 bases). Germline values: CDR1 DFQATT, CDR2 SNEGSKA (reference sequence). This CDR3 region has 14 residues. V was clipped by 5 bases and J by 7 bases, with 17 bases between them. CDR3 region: CSAGSDGGREKLFF. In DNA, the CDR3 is TGCAGTGCTGGGTCGGACGGGGGTCGTGAAAAACTGTTTTTT.

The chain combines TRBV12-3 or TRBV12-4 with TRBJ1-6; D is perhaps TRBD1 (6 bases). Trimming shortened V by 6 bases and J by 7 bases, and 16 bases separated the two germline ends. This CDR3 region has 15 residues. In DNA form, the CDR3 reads TGTGCCAGCAGCAAGCAGGGGAGCTTGAATTCACCCCTCCACTTT. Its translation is CASSKQGSLNSPLHF.

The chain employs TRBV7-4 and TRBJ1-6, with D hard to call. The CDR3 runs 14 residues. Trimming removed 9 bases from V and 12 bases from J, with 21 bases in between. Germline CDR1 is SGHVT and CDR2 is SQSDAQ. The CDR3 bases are TGTGCCAGTGCCACCCACGGAGGAGGCTTACCCCTCCACTTT. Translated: CASATHGGGLPLHF.

In DNA, the CDR3 is TGTGCCATCAGTGACAGCGTCTCTGGGGCCAACGTCCTGACTTTC. Its protein product is CAISDSVSGANVLTF. The chain carries TRBV10-3 and TRBJ2-6; no definite D call. V gave up 3 bases and J gave up 0 bases, with 6 bases separating them. From germline, CDR1 is ENHRY and CDR2 SYGVKD. This CDR3 is 15 amino acids long.

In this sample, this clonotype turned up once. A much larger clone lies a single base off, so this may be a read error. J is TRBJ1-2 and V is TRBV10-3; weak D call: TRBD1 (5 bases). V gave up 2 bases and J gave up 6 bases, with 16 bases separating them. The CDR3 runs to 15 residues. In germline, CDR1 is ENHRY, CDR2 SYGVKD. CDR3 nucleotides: TGTGCCATCAGTGAGGGGGACGGGGTAATCGATGGCTACACCTTC. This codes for CAISEGDGVIDGYTF.

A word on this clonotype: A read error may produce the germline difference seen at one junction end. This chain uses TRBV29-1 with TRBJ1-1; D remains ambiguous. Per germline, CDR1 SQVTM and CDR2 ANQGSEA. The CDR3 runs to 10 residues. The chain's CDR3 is CSAEGTEAFF. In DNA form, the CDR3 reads TGCAGCGCTGAAGGAACTGAAGCTTTCTTT. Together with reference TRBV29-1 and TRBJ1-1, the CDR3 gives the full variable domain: SAVISQKPSRDICQRGTSLTIQCQVDSQVTMMFWYRQQPGQSLTLIATANQGSEATYESGFVIDKFPISRPNLTFSTLTVSNMSPEDSSIYLCSAEGTEAFFGQGTRLTVV.

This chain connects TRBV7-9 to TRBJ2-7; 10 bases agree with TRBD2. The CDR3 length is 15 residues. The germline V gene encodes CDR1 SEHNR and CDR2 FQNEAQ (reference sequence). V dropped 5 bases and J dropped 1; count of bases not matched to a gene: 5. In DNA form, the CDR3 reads TGTGCCAGCAGCCGAACTAGCGGGGCTTCCTACGAGCAGTACTTC. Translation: CASSRTSGASYEQYF.